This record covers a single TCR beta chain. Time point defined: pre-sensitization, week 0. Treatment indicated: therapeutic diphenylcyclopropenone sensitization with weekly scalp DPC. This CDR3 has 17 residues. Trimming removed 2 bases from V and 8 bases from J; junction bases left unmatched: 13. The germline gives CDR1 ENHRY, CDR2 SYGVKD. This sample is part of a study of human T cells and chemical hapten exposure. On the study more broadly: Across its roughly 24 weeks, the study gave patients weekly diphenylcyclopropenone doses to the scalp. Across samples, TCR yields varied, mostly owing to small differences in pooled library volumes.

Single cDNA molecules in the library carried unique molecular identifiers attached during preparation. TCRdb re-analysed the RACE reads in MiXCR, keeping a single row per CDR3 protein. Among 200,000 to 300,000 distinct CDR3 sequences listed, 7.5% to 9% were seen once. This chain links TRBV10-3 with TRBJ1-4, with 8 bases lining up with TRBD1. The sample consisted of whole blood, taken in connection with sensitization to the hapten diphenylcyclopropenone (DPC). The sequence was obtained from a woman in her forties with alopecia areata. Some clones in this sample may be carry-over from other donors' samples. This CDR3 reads CAISEGPGGDPWEKLFF. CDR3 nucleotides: TGTGCCATCAGTGAGGGGCCAGGGGGCGACCCTTGGGAAAAACTGTTTTTT.